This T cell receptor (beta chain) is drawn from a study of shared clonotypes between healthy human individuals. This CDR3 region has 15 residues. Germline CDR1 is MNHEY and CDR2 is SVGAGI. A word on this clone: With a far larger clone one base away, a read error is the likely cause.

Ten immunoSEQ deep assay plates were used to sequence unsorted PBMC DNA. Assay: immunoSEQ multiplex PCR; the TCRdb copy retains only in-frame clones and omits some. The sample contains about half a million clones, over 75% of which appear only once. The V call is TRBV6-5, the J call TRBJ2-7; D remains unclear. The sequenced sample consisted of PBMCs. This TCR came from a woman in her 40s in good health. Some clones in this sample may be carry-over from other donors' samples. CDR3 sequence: CASGYNGVSSYEQYF. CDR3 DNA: TGTGCCAGCGGTTACAATGGCGTCAGCTCCTACGAGCAGTACTTC.